This record looks at one TCR beta chain sequence and its context. What it binds is unknown. This entry comes from a study of T cell responses to AZD1222 COVID-19 vaccine. The study, taken as a whole, reports: Variant regions that are unmutated are reportedly the target of nearly half of spike-specific TCRs. At baseline, just 5 or 6 AZD1222 recipients tested seropositive.

TCRdb's table, derived via immunoSEQ multiplex PCR, lists solely in-frame clones and lacks some. The table shows some 140,000 clones, with around 90% occurring only once. Trimming pared 4 bases from V and 0 bases from J, leaving 10 bases between. There are 15 residues in the CDR3. Germline lookup yields CDR1 SNHLY and CDR2 FYNNEI. The rearrangement joins TRBV2 to TRBJ1-3; no firm D call. The receptor comes from an adult in good health. This specimen consisted of peripheral blood, obtained on day 0 of AZD1222 vaccination. The CDR3: CASSVGTASGNTIYF. The DNA for the CDR3 is TGTGCCAGCAGTGTTGGAACAGCCTCTGGAAACACCATATATTTT.